This T cell receptor (beta chain) was observed in a study of shared clonotypes between healthy human individuals. Naive CD8 cells were CD45RO-negative, positively selected for CCR7, excluding terminally differentiated effector memory CD45RA+ cells. Looked up from germline, CDR1 is LNHNV and CDR2 is YYDKDF (reference sequence). This CDR3 has 14 amino acids. Germline trimming cut 7 bases from V and 4 bases from J; bases unmatched to any gene: 8. TCRdb's table, derived via immunoSEQ multiplex PCR, lists solely in-frame clones and lacks some. Among 2 million to 2.5 million clones listed, 85% to 95% were seen once.

This sequence joins TRBV15 and TRBJ2-5; 8 nucleotides match TRBD2. The source material was naive CD8+ T cells from PBMCs. The receptor's source is a man aged 18 to 29 in good health. Some clones in this sample may be carry-over from other donors' samples. The CDR3 loop reads CATKSSGSGETQYF. CDR3 nucleotides: TGTGCCACCAAGTCCAGCGGGAGTGGAGAGACCCAGTACTTC.